A selection of T cell receptor beta chains follows, all from one sample in a study of blood T cells in healthy people across ages. TCRdb re-analysed the 5' RACE reads in MiXCR, keeping a single row per CDR3 protein. This sample has fewer than 750,000 distinct CDR3 sequences, with roughly 43% found just once. The sample taken for sequencing was blood. The source is a man older than 75 in good health. CDR3s include the opening cysteine and the closing phenylalanine or tryptophan. The D gene is left open where the match is weak. Size tells how often a clone was seen (once, few, many) or the class of an expanded clone, and some rows leave it out.

d_gene: TRBD1; j_gene: TRBJ2-2; abundance: NA; v_gene: TRBV6-6; CDR3nt: TGTGTCAGCAGTTACGACAGGGCAGGTTTCGGGGAGCTGTTTTTT; CDR3aa: CVSSYDRAGFGELFF
d_gene: NA; j_gene: TRBJ2-6; abundance: few; v_gene: TRBV12-3/TRBV12-4; CDR3nt: TGTGCCAGCACCCTATCAGGGGCTGGGGCCAACGTCCTGACTTTC; CDR3aa: CASTLSGAGANVLTF
d_gene: NA; j_gene: TRBJ2-1; abundance: NA; v_gene: TRBV4-2; CDR3nt: TGTGCCAGCAGCCACGAACAGACAGATGAGCAGTTCTTC; CDR3aa: CASSHEQTDEQFF
d_gene: TRBD1; j_gene: TRBJ2-7; abundance: many; v_gene: TRBV29-1; CDR3nt: TGCAGCGTTGCCAGGAGGACGACAGGGGAAAGCGAGCAGTACTTC; CDR3aa: CSVARRTTGESEQYF
d_gene: TRBD1; j_gene: TRBJ1-2; abundance: NA; v_gene: TRBV15; CDR3nt: TGTGCCACCAGCAGAGGCCGGGACAGGGGGAATGGCTACACCTTC; CDR3aa: CATSRGRDRGNGYTF
d_gene: TRBD2; j_gene: TRBJ2-1; abundance: few; v_gene: TRBV6-2/TRBV6-3; CDR3nt: TGTGCCAGCAGCCTGGGACTAGTGAATGAGCAGTTCTTC; CDR3aa: CASSLGLVNEQFF
d_gene: TRBD1; j_gene: TRBJ1-2; abundance: NA; v_gene: TRBV5-1; CDR3nt: TGCGCCAGCAGCAGACAGGGGGCGGACTATGGCTACACCTTC; CDR3aa: CASSRQGADYGYTF
d_gene: NA; j_gene: TRBJ1-2; abundance: NA; v_gene: TRBV7-9; CDR3nt: TGTGCCAGCAGCCCCTCAACGCAGGTCTATGGCTACACCTTC; CDR3aa: CASSPSTQVYGYTF
d_gene: NA; j_gene: TRBJ1-2; abundance: few; v_gene: TRBV4-3; CDR3nt: TGCGCCAGCAGCCAAGGGCCAGGGGAGGGGTATGGCTACACCTTC; CDR3aa: CASSQGPGEGYGYTF
d_gene: NA; j_gene: TRBJ2-3; abundance: few; v_gene: TRBV20-1; CDR3nt: TGCAGTGCTACGGGGGTGTTCACAGATACGCAGTATTTT; CDR3aa: CSATGVFTDTQYF
d_gene: NA; j_gene: TRBJ2-2; abundance: few; v_gene: TRBV28; CDR3nt: TGTGCCAGCAGTTCGGACGTAGTTGGGGAGCTGTTTTTT; CDR3aa: CASSSDVVGELFF
d_gene: NA; j_gene: TRBJ2-1; abundance: few; v_gene: TRBV14; CDR3nt: TGTGCCAGCAGCCCAGGCAGGGTACCACGGTTCTTC; CDR3aa: CASSPGRVPRFF
d_gene: NA; j_gene: TRBJ2-4; abundance: once; v_gene: TRBV11-2; CDR3nt: TGTGCCAGCAGCTTAGATCTGGGGGCGGTCGAAAACATTCAGTACTTC; CDR3aa: CASSLDLGAVENIQYF
d_gene: NA; j_gene: TRBJ1-2; abundance: NA; v_gene: TRBV5-1; CDR3nt: TGCGCCAGCAGCGGGTCAGCCTCTAACTATGGCTACACCTTC; CDR3aa: CASSGSASNYGYTF
d_gene: TRBD1; j_gene: TRBJ1-2; abundance: few; v_gene: TRBV11-2; CDR3nt: TGTGCCAGCAGCTCCCAGGGGGTCTATGGCTACACCTTC; CDR3aa: CASSSQGVYGYTF
d_gene: NA; j_gene: TRBJ2-3; abundance: NA; v_gene: TRBV11-2; CDR3nt: TGTGCCAGCAGCTTAGCCACCAGGGTTGGGGGCACAGATACGCAGTATTTT; CDR3aa: CASSLATRVGGTDTQYF
d_gene: NA; j_gene: TRBJ2-5; abundance: NA; v_gene: TRBV6-2/TRBV6-3; CDR3nt: TGTGCCAGCAGCCACGGCGCTAGGTGGGGGAATGAGCAGTACTTC; CDR3aa: CASSHGARWGNEQYF
d_gene: TRBD1; j_gene: TRBJ2-5; abundance: NA; v_gene: TRBV7-2; CDR3nt: TGTGCCAGCAGAGCTACAGGGGGCCAAGAGACCCAGTACTTC; CDR3aa: CASRATGGQETQYF
d_gene: NA; j_gene: TRBJ2-3; abundance: NA; v_gene: TRBV7-2; CDR3nt: TGTGCCAGCAGCTTAGCCGCAGGGGTGGAAGATACGCAGTATTTT; CDR3aa: CASSLAAGVEDTQYF
d_gene: NA; j_gene: TRBJ1-1; abundance: NA; v_gene: TRBV7-9; CDR3nt: TGTGCCAGCAGGCTTGGGGGAATGAACACTGAAGCTTTCTTT; CDR3aa: CASRLGGMNTEAFF
d_gene: TRBD1; j_gene: TRBJ1-2; abundance: NA; v_gene: TRBV30; CDR3nt: TGTGCCTGGAGGCAGGGACAGAGTAACTATGGCTACACCTTC; CDR3aa: CAWRQGQSNYGYTF
d_gene: TRBD1; j_gene: TRBJ1-1; abundance: many; v_gene: TRBV6-6; CDR3nt: TGTGCCAGCAGACCACCGGGACAGGAAGCTTTCTTT; CDR3aa: CASRPPGQEAFF
d_gene: TRBD1; j_gene: TRBJ1-2; abundance: NA; v_gene: TRBV5-1; CDR3nt: TGCGCCAGCAGCTTATCCGGGACAGGACGGCCTGGCTACACCTTC; CDR3aa: CASSLSGTGRPGYTF
d_gene: NA; j_gene: TRBJ1-2; abundance: few; v_gene: TRBV6-6; CDR3nt: TGTGCCAGCAGTTACTCCACATCTGGCTACACCTTC; CDR3aa: CASSYSTSGYTF
d_gene: TRBD2; j_gene: TRBJ2-7; abundance: NA; v_gene: TRBV28; CDR3nt: TGTGCCAGCAGCAATCCGGGACTAGCGGAGGAGCAGTACTTC; CDR3aa: CASSNPGLAEEQYF
d_gene: NA; j_gene: TRBJ2-1; abundance: NA; v_gene: TRBV7-9; CDR3nt: TGTGCCAGCAGTAGCGTAGTGGGGAACAATGAGCAGTTCTTC; CDR3aa: CASSSVVGNNEQFF